The 26 T cell receptor beta chains reported below all come from one sample, sequenced in a study of CD8 T cells in ankylosing spondylitis. One entry per CDR3 protein results from TCRdb running MiXCR on the 5' RACE reads. The sample shows 200,000 to 300,000 distinct CDR3 sequences, 20% to 30% of them seen only once. The specimen was blood, either unsorted or a sorted T cell fraction (not recorded which). The receptors here all came from a male donor with ankylosing spondylitis or in good health (not recorded which).

This sequence joins TRBV24-1 and TRBJ2-5, with 8 bases matching TRBD1. V shed 2 bases, J shed 2 bases, and the junction held 0 bases outside the gene matches. The CDR3 extends over 14 amino acids. Germline-derived CDR1 and CDR2 are KGHDR and SFDVKD. In nucleotides, the CDR3 is TGTGCCACCAGTGATTGGGACAGGCAAGAGACCCAGTACTTC. Translating gives CATSDWDRQETQYF.

The rearrangement links TRBV20-1 to TRBJ2-6; D remains unclear. V gave up 6 bases and J gave up 0 bases, with 9 bases separating them. Germline CDR1 and CDR2: DFQATT and SNEGSKA (reference sequence). This CDR3 has 14 residues. The DNA for the CDR3 is TGCAGTGCACCCCTCCTCTCTGGGGCCAACGTCCTGACTTTC. Its translation is CSAPLLSGANVLTF.

This clonotype was detected a few times. The CDR3 region is CASSEARGQGTYNEQFF. The CDR3 coding sequence is TGTGCCAGCAGTGAAGCACGCGGACAGGGGACCTACAATGAGCAGTTCTTC. The chain carries TRBV6-1 and TRBJ2-1; 9 bases fit TRBD1. The J segment lost 2 bases and the V segment lost 0 bases, leaving 5 bases of the junction unmatched. CDR3 size: 17 residues. The germline V gene has CDR1 MNHNS and CDR2 SASEGT.

Ten or more counts support this clonotype. The genes are TRBV7-9 and TRBJ1-6; D is unclear. V dropped 7 bases and J dropped 7 bases, with 11 bases sitting between them. CDR1 is SEHNR, CDR2 FQNEAQ, per germline (reference sequence). This CDR3 spans 13 amino acids. CDR3 DNA sequence: TGTGCCAGCACTCGGGGAGGAAATTCACCCCTCCACTTT. It is translated as CASTRGGNSPLHF.

This clonotype was observed at least ten times. As DNA, the CDR3 is TGTGCCAGCAACTGGGGGGGGCGCTACGAGCAGTACTTC. Translation: CASNWGGRYEQYF. This chain joins TRBV12-3 or TRBV12-4 and TRBJ2-7, with D tentatively TRBD2 (7 bases). V was trimmed by 7 bases and J by 3 bases, leaving 13 bases between them. This CDR3 spans 13 amino acids.

This chain joins TRBV2 and TRBJ2-5; TRBD1 aligns across 8 bases. CDR3 length equals 15 residues. After removal of 6 bases from V and 5 bases from J, the junction contained 11 bases not matched to a gene. CDR1 and CDR2 from the germline V gene are SNHLY and FYNNEI. The CDR3 nucleotides are TGTGCCAGCAGAGACCAGGGGGCGCCCTTGGAGACCCAGTACTTC. It encodes CASRDQGAPLETQYF.

This clonotype was detected a few times. The genes are TRBV20-1 and TRBJ2-1; 13 positions agree with TRBD2. Trimming removed 2 bases from V and 6 bases from J; junction bases left unmatched: 4. Looked up from germline, CDR1 is DFQATT and CDR2 is SNEGSKA (reference sequence). The CDR3 is 15 amino acids. The CDR3 nucleotides are TGCAGTGCTAGATTACTAGCGGGGGGGGGCAATGAGCAGTTCTTC. This encodes CSARLLAGGGNEQFF.

This clonotype was detected once. The rearrangement uses TRBV23-1 and TRBJ2-7, with D unclear. TRBV23-1 is an ORF for which the function is uncertain. This CDR3 spans 15 amino acids. V lost 0 bases and J lost 4, with 13 bases in between. The CDR3 spells CASSQSMYKQYEQYF. For the CDR3, the DNA is TGCGCCAGCAGTCAATCGATGTACAAGCAATACGAGCAGTACTTC.

In its sample, this clonotype was seen a few times. V and J are TRBV9 and TRBJ2-3; 7 bases are shared with TRBD2. This CDR3 spans 14 amino acids. Germline V gene sequence: CDR1 SGDLS, CDR2 YYNGEE. V lost 6 bases to trimming and J lost 3 bases; unmatched junction nucleotides: 7. For the CDR3, the DNA is TGTGCCAGCACCCCGGGACTACTTACAGATACGCAGTATTTT. It encodes CASTPGLLTDTQYF.

The rearrangement links TRBV7-2 to TRBJ1-4; a weak D match, TRBD1 (5 bases). In germline, CDR1 is SGHTA, CDR2 FQGNSA. The CDR3 has 14 amino acids. V was trimmed by 3 bases and J by 8 bases, leaving 13 bases between them. The CDR3 region is CASSFQAWGEKLFF. CDR3 bases: TGTGCCAGCAGCTTTCAAGCGTGGGGGGAAAAACTGTTTTTT.

A word on this clonotype: This may be a read error: a much more frequent sequence differs by one nucleotide. The rearrangement links TRBV7-2 to TRBJ1-4; D uncertain. Germline CDR1 is SGHTA and CDR2 is FQGNSA. V was cut by 4 bases and J by 5 bases, with 8 bases left in between. The CDR3 runs 13 residues. This CDR3 is CASSCVWNEKLFF. CDR3 DNA sequence: TGTGCCAGCAGCTGCGTATGGAATGAAAAACTGTTTTTT. Drawing the rest from reference TRBV7-2 and TRBJ1-4, the complete variable domain is GAGVSQSPSNKVTEKGKDVELRCDPISGHTALYWYRQSLGQGLEFLIYFQGNSAPDKSGLPSDRFSAERTGGSVSTLTIQRTQQEDSAVYLCASSCVWNEKLFFGSGTQLSVL.

In DNA form, the CDR3 reads TGTGCCAGCAGCCAGGGCCAAGGCGGGCCTCGGCAGTATTTT. This codes for CASSQGQGGPRQYF. The rearrangement uses TRBV11-2 and TRBJ2-3; D may be TRBD1 or TRBD2 (5 bases each). The CDR3 runs to 14 residues. Germline-derived CDR1 and CDR2 are SGHAT and FQNNGV. The germline V and J ends were trimmed by 5 bases and 11 bases, with 20 bases remaining between them.

V usage is TRBV20-1 and J usage is TRBJ2-7; 12 bases align to TRBD1. This CDR3 has 14 amino acids. CDR1 and CDR2 (germline): DFQATT, SNEGSKA (reference sequence). With V trimmed by 4 bases and J by 9 bases, 10 bases remained unmatched. CDR3 in DNA: TGCAGTGCTATCCGGGACAGGGGGCCCAAGGGGCAGTACTTC. This gives the protein CSAIRDRGPKGQYF.

This clonotype has a count of ten or more. The gene calls are TRBV12-3 or TRBV12-4 and TRBJ2-5, with D possibly matching TRBD2 (6 bases). The V gene lost 7 bases and the J gene lost 2 bases, with 17 bases spanning the gap. The CDR3 sequence is 15 residues long. The CDR3 spells CASIKGGAGQETQYF. The CDR3 DNA is TGTGCCAGCATTAAGGGTGGTGCGGGGCAAGAGACCCAGTACTTC.

This clonotype has a count of ten or more. The DNA of the CDR3 is TGCAGTGCTAGAGAAGCGCGTTCACCCCTCCACTTT. It is translated as CSAREARSPLHF. This rearrangement joins TRBV20-1 to TRBJ1-6; D is undetermined. Germline-derived CDR1 and CDR2 are DFQATT and SNEGSKA (reference sequence). Trimming removed 0 bases from V and 9 bases from J, with 6 bases in between. The CDR3 totals 12 residues.

This clonotype was seen many times. The chain joins TRBV20-1 to TRBJ2-3, with 8 bases matching TRBD2. Germline loops: CDR1 DFQATT, CDR2 SNEGSKA (reference sequence). J gave up 0 bases and V 6 bases, and 5 bases lay outside the gene matches. This CDR3 has 14 amino acids. The CDR3 spells CSATIAGSTDTQYF. The CDR3 DNA sequence: TGCAGTGCGACCATAGCGGGAAGCACAGATACGCAGTATTTT.

The rearrangement links TRBV12-3 or TRBV12-4 to TRBJ2-1; 8 bases align to TRBD1. J was trimmed by 1 base and V by 6 bases; bases with no gene match: 5. This CDR3 is built from 15 residues. Written as DNA, the CDR3 is TGTGCCAGCAGGTACAGGGGGGCTTCCTACAATGAGCAGTTCTTC. Translating gives CASRYRGASYNEQFF.

This clonotype was counted a few times. The V and J genes are TRBV30 and TRBJ2-1, with D possibly matching TRBD2 (6 bases). CDR1 is GTSNPN, CDR2 SVGIG, per germline (reference sequence). The CDR3 length is 16 residues. V lost 3 bases, J lost 0 bases, and 15 bases lay in between. CDR3 sequence reads: CAWRSRAGRSYNEQFF. The DNA of the CDR3 is TGTGCCTGGAGGTCTCGGGCGGGGCGCTCCTACAATGAGCAGTTCTTC.

This clonotype showed up just a few times. The gene calls are TRBV10-3 and TRBJ2-3; D is possibly TRBD2 (5 bases). This CDR3 comprises 14 residues. Germline CDR1 ENHRY, CDR2 SYGVKD. V was cut by 2 bases and J by 3 bases, with 9 bases left in between. The CDR3 reads CAISEIGVTDTQYF. In DNA, the CDR3 is TGTGCCATCAGTGAGATCGGGGTTACAGATACGCAGTATTTT.

This clonotype was detected a few times. The chain carries TRBV29-1 and TRBJ2-1; 7 bases map to TRBD2. V shed 4 bases and J 7 bases; nucleotides not matched to a gene: 7. This CDR3 has 13 amino acids. From germline, CDR1 is SQVTM and CDR2 ANQGSEA. The CDR3 sequence: CSVGMGGRNEQFF. CDR3 coding DNA: TGCAGCGTTGGTATGGGGGGGAGGAATGAGCAGTTCTTC.

This clonotype has ten or more counts. The CDR3 DNA is TGCAGCGTGGGCGGACAGGGGCTCCCAGATACGCAGTATTTT. It codes for CSVGGQGLPDTQYF. The V call is TRBV29-1, the J call TRBJ2-3; TRBD1 matches 9 bases. In germline, CDR1 is SQVTM, CDR2 ANQGSEA. After removal of 6 bases from V and 4 bases from J, the junction contained 8 bases not matched to a gene. The CDR3 is 14 amino acids.

This clonotype was seen only a few times. The gene calls are TRBV7-2 and TRBJ2-6, with D uncertain. The CDR3 has 14 residues. Germline CDR1 and CDR2: SGHTA and FQGNSA. Between the trimmed V and J ends, which lost 5 bases and 4 bases, there was a span of 9 bases. The CDR3 reads CASSRLWGANVLTF. The DNA for the CDR3 is TGTGCCAGCAGCCGACTGTGGGGGGCCAACGTCCTGACTTTC. Using reference TRBV7-2 and TRBJ2-6 for the parts outside the CDR3, the full variable domain is GAGVSQSPSNKVTEKGKDVELRCDPISGHTALYWYRQSLGQGLEFLIYFQGNSAPDKSGLPSDRFSAERTGGSVSTLTIQRTQQEDSAVYLCASSRLWGANVLTFGAGSRLTVL.

In this sample, this clonotype turned up many times. The chain couples TRBV7-3 to TRBJ2-1, with D perhaps TRBD1 or TRBD2 (5 bases each). Germline loops: CDR1 SGHTA, CDR2 FQGTGA. The CDR3 is made up of 13 amino acids. Deletions cut 0 bases from V and 10 bases from J, with 10 bases between. CDR3 coding DNA: TGTGCCAGCAGCTTAACCTCGGGACGCGAGCAGTTCTTC. It specifies CASSLTSGREQFF.

This clonotype was seen only a few times. The chain uses TRBV12-3 or TRBV12-4 and TRBJ1-5; D is undetermined. V lost 5 bases, J lost 5 bases, and 16 bases lay in between. This CDR3 is built from 15 residues. The CDR3 loop reads CASSPRMRRDQPQHF. The CDR3 DNA reads as TGTGCCAGCAGTCCTAGGATGCGAAGGGATCAGCCCCAGCATTTT.

This chain uses TRBV24-1 with TRBJ1-2; D may be TRBD1 (5 bases). V lost 3 bases and J lost 2, with 12 bases in between. There are 15 residues in the CDR3. From germline, CDR1 is KGHDR and CDR2 SFDVKD. CDR3 amino acids: CATSDTGTENYGYTF. CDR3 bases: TGTGCCACCAGTGATACCGGGACGGAGAACTATGGCTACACCTTC.

The V gene is TRBV21-1, the J gene TRBJ2-7. TRBV21-1 is a listed pseudogene. The CDR3 has 15 residues. The DNA of the CDR3 is TGTGCCAGCAGCAAAGCCGCGCACGCCGACTACGAGCAGTACTTC. Translating it yields CASSKAAHADYEQYF.